In this sample, the clone carrying this T cell receptor (beta chain) turned up many times. This CDR3 has 17 amino acids. CDR1 MNHNS and CDR2 SASEGT come from the germline V gene. The V and J ends lost 0 bases and 7 bases respectively, with 22 bases between them. This entry is derived from a study of metastatic and nonmetastatic thyroid tumors. TCRdb reanalyzed the PCR reads with MiXCR. The data hold about 20,000 clones, with approximately 15% observed a single time. Every patient underwent thyroid surgery untreated. Source material: blood. J is TRBJ2-7 and V is TRBV6-1; D is perhaps TRBD1 (6 bases). This clonotype was obtained from a female donor with papillary thyroid cancer or a benign thyroid nodule (not recorded which). Some clones in this sample may be carry-over from other donors' samples. Written as DNA, the CDR3 is TGTGCCAGCAGTGAAGCGCTTATAGTGGCGGCAGGGGAGGAGCAGTACTTC. Protein sequence: CASSEALIVAAGEEQYF.